This T cell receptor beta chain originates from a study of post-analysis software for immune sequencing data. Of note for this clonotype: Its antigen is unidentified.

The V gene lost 5 bases and the J gene lost 6 bases, with 13 bases spanning the gap. The V gene's germline CDR1 is SQVTM and CDR2 ANQGSEA. This CDR3 spans 12 amino acids. Points from the study as a whole: Higher frequency in patients than in controls was seen for five TRBV segments, with TRBV5-6, TRBV5-1 and TRBV20-1 among them. For normalized Chao1 diversity, multiple sclerosis patients scored significantly lower than controls did.

The TCR beta cDNA libraries contained unique molecular identifiers. TCRdb processed the PCR reads anew with MiXCR; each CDR3 protein has one entry. The sample shows roughly 540,000 distinct CDR3 sequences, 30% to 40% of them seen only once. The source material was blood. The chain couples TRBV29-1 to TRBJ1-1, with D perhaps matching TRBD1 (6 bases). The sequence came from a girl aged 2-17 years with multiple sclerosis. CDR3 in DNA: TGCAGCGTTCAAAACCGGACAGCTGAAGCTTTCTTT. It encodes CSVQNRTAEAFF.